Listed below are T cell receptor beta chains from one sample, sequenced in a study of STAT5B mutations in CD4+ large granular lymphocyte leukemia. Here immunoSEQ multiplex PCR was the method, and the copy in TCRdb shows in-frame clones only, minus some. The sample carries around 50,000 clones, 84% recorded once. The specimen was CD4+ T cells from blood buffy coats. All receptors derive from a human donor in good health. Both conserved end residues are part of each CDR3. The order of the fields is clone size, D gene, CDR3 length, V gene, J gene, CDR3 DNA, CDR3 protein. The D gene is left open where the match is weak. The listing skips clone size in some rows; elsewhere it reads once, few, many or a size class.

clone size: few; D gene: -; CDR3 length: 14; V gene: TRBV2; J gene: TRBJ1-5; CDR3 DNA: TGTGCCAGCAGGGAGGGGAGGGGCAGTCAGCCCCAGCATTTT; CDR3 protein: CASREGRGSQPQHF
clone size: -; D gene: TRBD1; CDR3 length: 15; V gene: TRBV5-1; J gene: TRBJ2-7; CDR3 DNA: TGCGCCAGCAGCTTAACGGGACAGGGATCTCTCGAGCAGTACTTC; CDR3 protein: CASSLTGQGSLEQYF
clone size: -; D gene: TRBD2; CDR3 length: 16; V gene: TRBV27; J gene: TRBJ2-1; CDR3 DNA: TGTGCCAGCAGGCTAGCGGGGGGCCGGCCCTACAATGAGCAGTTCTTC; CDR3 protein: CASRLAGGRPYNEQFF
clone size: -; D gene: TRBD1; CDR3 length: 14; V gene: TRBV19; J gene: TRBJ1-2; CDR3 DNA: TGTGCCAGTATGAACAGGGGGCGCAGCTATGGCTACACCTTC; CDR3 protein: CASMNRGRSYGYTF
clone size: -; D gene: -; CDR3 length: 13; V gene: TRBV10-3; J gene: TRBJ2-7; CDR3 DNA: TGTGCCATCAGTGAGTTGGGCATCTACGAGCAGTACTTC; CDR3 protein: CAISELGIYEQYF
clone size: few; D gene: -; CDR3 length: 14; V gene: TRBV10-3; J gene: TRBJ2-7; CDR3 DNA: TGTGCCATCAGTGAGTTGGGGCCGTCCCGCGAGCAGTACTTC; CDR3 protein: CAISELGPSREQYF
clone size: -; D gene: -; CDR3 length: 14; V gene: TRBV5-1; J gene: TRBJ2-3; CDR3 DNA: TGCGCCAGCAGCTTAACAGGGCGTACAGATACGCAGTATTTT; CDR3 protein: CASSLTGRTDTQYF
clone size: few; D gene: TRBD2; CDR3 length: 14; V gene: TRBV5-1; J gene: TRBJ2-7; CDR3 DNA: TGCGCCAGCAGCTCCGGGACTAGCGGGAACGAGCAGTACTTC; CDR3 protein: CASSSGTSGNEQYF
clone size: -; D gene: -; CDR3 length: 15; V gene: TRBV14; J gene: TRBJ1-2; CDR3 DNA: TGTGCCAGCAGCCAAGATAGGATGAATAACTATGGCTACACCTTC; CDR3 protein: CASSQDRMNNYGYTF
clone size: -; D gene: -; CDR3 length: 13; V gene: TRBV5-5; J gene: TRBJ1-2; CDR3 DNA: TGTGCCAGCAGCTTGAGCCTTAACTATGGCTACACCTTC; CDR3 protein: CASSLSLNYGYTF
clone size: -; D gene: -; CDR3 length: 14; V gene: TRBV6-1; J gene: TRBJ2-3; CDR3 DNA: TGTGCCAGCACCATACAGGTGGCGACGGATACGCAGTATTTT; CDR3 protein: CASTIQVATDTQYF
clone size: -; D gene: -; CDR3 length: 14; V gene: TRBV13; J gene: TRBJ2-5; CDR3 DNA: TGTGCCAGCAGGCGCCTAGCGTTTCAAGAGACCCAGTACTTC; CDR3 protein: CASRRLAFQETQYF
clone size: -; D gene: TRBD1; CDR3 length: 16; V gene: TRBV30; J gene: TRBJ1-2; CDR3 DNA: TGTGCCTGGAGGTATAGAGGAGGACAGGGGGCTGGTGGCTACACCTTC; CDR3 protein: CAWRYRGGQGAGGYTF
clone size: once; D gene: TRBD2; CDR3 length: 15; V gene: TRBV15; J gene: TRBJ2-7; CDR3 DNA: TGTGCCACCAGCATAGAGCGGGGGCCTTCCTACGAGCAGTACTTC; CDR3 protein: CATSIERGPSYEQYF
clone size: -; D gene: -; CDR3 length: 13; V gene: TRBV2; J gene: TRBJ1-2; CDR3 DNA: TGTGCCAGCAGTGAAGCGCTTGGGGTTGGCTACACCTTC; CDR3 protein: CASSEALGVGYTF
clone size: -; D gene: -; CDR3 length: 14; V gene: TRBV21-1; J gene: TRBJ2-7; CDR3 DNA: TGTGCCAGCACCCGCTCGGGACAAAACTACGAGCAGTACTTC; CDR3 protein: CASTRSGQNYEQYF
clone size: -; D gene: -; CDR3 length: 14; V gene: TRBV21-1; J gene: TRBJ1-5; CDR3 DNA: TGTGCCAGCAGCAAGACAGGGGGGGGCCAGCCCCAGCATTTT; CDR3 protein: CASSKTGGGQPQHF
clone size: -; D gene: -; CDR3 length: 15; V gene: TRBV11-1; J gene: TRBJ2-5; CDR3 DNA: TGTGCCAGCAGCCGGAGGGGGCGGGGGGAAGAGACCCAGTACTTC; CDR3 protein: CASSRRGRGEETQYF
clone size: -; D gene: TRBD2; CDR3 length: 15; V gene: TRBV6-1; J gene: TRBJ2-2; CDR3 DNA: TGTGCCAGCAGCCTAGCGGGAGGACGAACCGGGGAGCTGTTTTTT; CDR3 protein: CASSLAGGRTGELFF
clone size: -; D gene: -; CDR3 length: 14; V gene: TRBV11-3; J gene: TRBJ1-3; CDR3 DNA: TGTGCCAGCAGCATCCGGACGGCTGGAAACACCATATATTTT; CDR3 protein: CASSIRTAGNTIYF
clone size: -; D gene: -; CDR3 length: 11; V gene: TRBV5-1; J gene: TRBJ2-7; CDR3 DNA: TGCGCCAGCAGCTCTGACTACGAGCAGTACTTC; CDR3 protein: CASSSDYEQYF
clone size: once; D gene: -; CDR3 length: 14; V gene: TRBV19; J gene: TRBJ1-2; CDR3 DNA: TGTGCCAGTACTCCGGGGGGAGGGCGGTATGGCTACACCTTC; CDR3 protein: CASTPGGGRYGYTF
clone size: -; D gene: -; CDR3 length: 18; V gene: TRBV11-2; J gene: TRBJ2-7; CDR3 DNA: TGTGCCAGCAGCTTAGATCTACTGGGGGGAGTATATCTCTACGAGCAGTACTTC; CDR3 protein: CASSLDLLGGVYLYEQYF
clone size: -; D gene: -; CDR3 length: 15; V gene: TRBV7-6; J gene: TRBJ2-3; CDR3 DNA: TGTGCCAGCAGCGCCAGAAGAGGGGGTGCAGATACGCAGTATTTT; CDR3 protein: CASSARRGGADTQYF
clone size: -; D gene: -; CDR3 length: 12; V gene: TRBV11-3; J gene: TRBJ2-5; CDR3 DNA: TGTGCCAGCAGCACCACCCAAGAGACCCAGTACTTC; CDR3 protein: CASSTTQETQYF
clone size: few; D gene: -; CDR3 length: 15; V gene: TRBV5-6; J gene: TRBJ1-1; CDR3 DNA: TGTGCCAGCAGCTACCCCGGGGACTCCTACACTGAAGCTTTCTTT; CDR3 protein: CASSYPGDSYTEAFF
clone size: -; D gene: TRBD2; CDR3 length: 13; V gene: TRBV7-6; J gene: TRBJ2-5; CDR3 DNA: TGTGCCAGCAGCTTGGCCGTAGCGGGGACCCAGTACTTC; CDR3 protein: CASSLAVAGTQYF
clone size: -; D gene: -; CDR3 length: 15; V gene: TRBV11-3; J gene: TRBJ2-1; CDR3 DNA: TGTGCCAGCAGTTTTGGTACACCTACCTACAATGAGCAGTTCTTC; CDR3 protein: CASSFGTPTYNEQFF
clone size: once; D gene: -; CDR3 length: 17; V gene: TRBV25-1; J gene: TRBJ2-2; CDR3 DNA: TGTGCCAGCAGTGAATCCGGTTTTACAGAGAACACCGGGGAGCTGTTTTTT; CDR3 protein: CASSESGFTENTGELFF
clone size: -; D gene: -; CDR3 length: 14; V gene: TRBV4-1; J gene: TRBJ2-1; CDR3 DNA: TGCGCCAGCAGCCTCCAGCAGGGACACAATGAGCAGTTCTTC; CDR3 protein: CASSLQQGHNEQFF
clone size: -; D gene: -; CDR3 length: 14; V gene: TRBV6-5; J gene: TRBJ1-1; CDR3 DNA: TGTGCCAGTCTCGCTCAGCCTATGAACACTGAAGCTTTCTTT; CDR3 protein: CASLAQPMNTEAFF